The 22 T cell receptor beta chains presented below share a single source sample, sequenced in a study of T cell responses to AZD1222 COVID-19 vaccine. Libraries were prepared by immunoSEQ multiplex PCR; TCRdb keeps only in-frame clonotypes and omits some of them. The sample includes 150,000 to 200,000 clones, 88% of them seen just once. The material was peripheral blood, obtained on day 0 of AZD1222 vaccination. These TCRs come from an adult in good health.

This clone showed up just once. The chain uses TRBV9 and TRBJ2-7; 9 bases map to TRBD1. The length of the CDR3 is 13 residues. V shed 0 bases, J shed 5 bases, and the junction held 0 bases outside the gene matches. The germline V gene has CDR1 SGDLS and CDR2 YYNGEE. The chain's CDR3 is CASSVGTGDEQYF. The DNA of the CDR3 is TGTGCCAGCAGCGTAGGGACAGGGGACGAGCAGTACTTC. The whole variable domain, filled in from reference TRBV9 and TRBJ2-7, reads DSGVTQTPKHLITATGQRVTLRCSPRSGDLSVYWYQQSLDQGLQFLIQYYNGEERAKGNILERFSAQQFPDLHSELNLSSLELGDSALYFCASSVGTGDEQYFGPGTRLTVT.

This clone was counted only a few times. The chain carries TRBV7-2 and TRBJ2-5; perhaps TRBD2 as D (6 bases). Germline CDR1 is SGHTA and CDR2 is FQGNSA. The germline V and J ends were trimmed by 4 bases and 5 bases, with 11 bases remaining between them. The CDR3 extends over 13 amino acids. As DNA, the CDR3 is TGTGCCAGCAGCTCGGGGACTGCGGAGACCCAGTACTTC. It yields the protein CASSSGTAETQYF.

About this clone itself: Different DNA sequences within this sample yield the same CDR3. J is TRBJ1-4 and V is TRBV15, with no clear D. CDR3 length equals 12 residues. Germline assignment: CDR1 LNHNV and CDR2 YYDKDF (reference sequence). The V gene lost 0 bases and the J gene lost 7 bases, with 3 bases spanning the gap. The chain's CDR3 is CATSRDGEKLFF. CDR3 in DNA: TGTGCCACCAGCAGAGACGGTGAAAAACTGTTTTTT. The variable domain in full, completed from reference TRBV15 and TRBJ1-4, reads DAMVIQNPRYQVTQFGKPVTLSCSQTLNHNVMYWYQQKSSQAPKLLFHYYDKDFNNEADTPDNFQSRRPNTSFCFLDIRSPGLGDTAMYLCATSRDGEKLFFGSGTQLSVL.

V and J are TRBV7-6 and TRBJ2-1; D might be TRBD1 (6 bases). V lost 4 bases and J lost 0, with 22 bases in between. This CDR3 spans 19 amino acids. Per germline, CDR1 SGHVS and CDR2 FNYEAQ. This CDR3 reads CASSSSLRGPKSSYNEQFF. The CDR3 region has the DNA TGTGCCAGCAGCTCGTCCCTCAGGGGCCCTAAAAGCTCCTACAATGAGCAGTTCTTC.

This sequence joins TRBV7-2 and TRBJ2-3, with D perhaps matching TRBD1 (6 bases). The CDR3 spans 13 residues. V shed 8 bases and J shed 1 base, with 10 bases lying between them. CDR1 and CDR2 (germline): SGHTA, FQGNSA. CDR3 region: CASGNRGTDTQYF. CDR3 coding DNA: TGTGCCAGCGGCAACAGGGGCACAGATACGCAGTATTTT.

V and J are TRBV24-1 and TRBJ2-7, with 7 bases identical to TRBD2. Germline CDR1 is KGHDR and CDR2 is SFDVKD. The CDR3 has 12 amino acids. The trim removed 10 bases at V and 6 bases at J, leaving 8 bases unmatched. CDR3: CATQTTGGEQYF. The CDR3 DNA reads as TGTGCCACTCAGACAACGGGGGGCGAGCAGTACTTC.

The CDR3 DNA follows: TGCGCCAGCAGCCCCGGACAGGGTACGGGCTACACCTTC. It specifies CASSPGQGTGYTF. The chain links TRBV5-1 to TRBJ1-2; 8 nucleotides align to TRBD1. Germline V lookup: CDR1 SGHRS, CDR2 YFSETQ. J lost 8 bases, V lost 4 bases, and 7 bases had no gene match. The CDR3 extends over 13 amino acids.

This clone was observed a single time. This chain uses TRBV18 with TRBJ2-2; D remains unclear. This CDR3 is 13 amino acids long. V shed 3 bases and J shed 5 bases, with 7 bases lying between them. CDR1 and CDR2 (germline): KGHSH, LQKENI. CDR3: CASSPVETGELFF. The CDR3 DNA is TGTGCCAGCTCACCTGTGGAGACCGGGGAGCTGTTTTTT.

The chain combines TRBV3-1 (or the pseudogene TRBV3-2) with TRBJ2-7; D might be TRBD1 (6 bases). This CDR3 comprises 14 residues. The V end lost 1 base, the J end lost 2 bases, and 9 bases lay between the germline ends. CDR1 is LGHDT and CDR2 is YNNKEL in the germline V gene (reference sequence). For the CDR3, the DNA is TGTGCCAGCAGCCAAGGGGGGCGCGCCTACGAGCAGTACTTC. It encodes CASSQGGRAYEQYF.

The chain employs TRBV9 and TRBJ1-5, with D possibly being TRBD1 (5 bases). CDR3 length: 15 residues. V gave up 0 bases and J gave up 6 bases, with 13 bases separating them. Per germline, CDR1 SGDLS and CDR2 YYNGEE. The CDR3 loop reads CASSVGGTEVQPQHF. The CDR3 nucleotides are TGTGCCAGCAGCGTAGGGGGGACGGAGGTTCAGCCCCAGCATTTT. Based on the CDR3 plus reference TRBV9 and TRBJ1-5, the full variable domain is DSGVTQTPKHLITATGQRVTLRCSPRSGDLSVYWYQQSLDQGLQFLIQYYNGEERAKGNILERFSAQQFPDLHSELNLSSLELGDSALYFCASSVGGTEVQPQHFGDGTRLSIL.

This sequence joins TRBV3-1 (or the pseudogene TRBV3-2) and TRBJ1-1; 8 bases line up with TRBD1. V shed 4 bases and J 5 bases; nucleotides not matched to a gene: 12. Germline V gene lookup returns CDR1 LGHDT and CDR2 YNNKEL (reference sequence). CDR3 length: 16 amino acids. The chain's CDR3 is CASSPDRGRKVTEAFF. The CDR3 DNA sequence: TGTGCCAGCAGCCCCGACAGGGGTCGAAAGGTGACTGAAGCTTTCTTT.

The rearrangement joins TRBV25-1 to TRBJ2-2; no reliable D call. The V gene lost 6 bases and the J gene lost 0 bases, with 5 bases spanning the gap. Looked up from germline, CDR1 is MGHDK and CDR2 is SYGVNS. The CDR3 loop spans 13 amino acids. CDR3 sequence (DNA): TGTGCCAGCAGGCAGACGAACACCGGGGAGCTGTTTTTT. It translates to CASRQTNTGELFF.

J is TRBJ2-2 and V is TRBV6-2 or TRBV6-3; 13 bases fit TRBD2. The CDR3 spans 17 residues. J lost 7 bases, V lost 5 bases, and 10 bases had no gene match. Germline V gene sequence: CDR1 MNHEY, CDR2 SVGEGT. The chain's CDR3 is CASSPPWTSGGNGELFF. The DNA of the CDR3 is TGTGCCAGCAGTCCGCCCTGGACTAGCGGGGGAAACGGGGAGCTGTTTTTT.

This clone was seen a handful of times. The CDR3 reads CASSVITSSHYNEQFF. Written as DNA, the CDR3 is TGTGCCAGCAGTGTGATTACTAGTTCTCACTACAATGAGCAGTTCTTC. This chain joins TRBV25-1 and TRBJ2-1, with D possibly TRBD2 on 5 matching bases. CDR3 length: 16 amino acids. The germline CDR1 and CDR2 sequences are MGHDK and SYGVNS. The V end lost 4 bases, the J end lost 3 bases, and 16 bases lay between the germline ends.

This clone was seen just once. The chain joins TRBV7-2 to TRBJ1-5, with TRBD1 as a possible D gene (6 bases). Trimming removed 2 bases at V and 0 bases at J, with 11 bases between. This CDR3 region has 16 residues. The germline gives CDR1 SGHTA, CDR2 FQGNSA. CDR3 DNA sequence: TGTGCCAGCAGCTTAAATACAGGGTATAGCAATCAGCCCCAGCATTTT. Its protein is CASSLNTGYSNQPQHF.

The chain links TRBV13 to TRBJ1-3; 8 positions agree with TRBD1. Germline trimming cut 4 bases from V and 3 bases from J; bases unmatched to any gene: 8. The CDR3 is 16 residues long. Germline assignment: CDR1 PRHDT and CDR2 FYEKMQ (reference sequence). The CDR3 region has the DNA TGTGCCAGCAGCTCCACAGGGGGATCGCGTGGAAACACCATATATTTT. Its translation is CASSSTGGSRGNTIYF.

This chain joins TRBV5-4 and TRBJ2-2; TRBD2 matches at 8 bases. CDR3 length: 16 residues. Trimming at V came to 1 base and at J to 0 bases, leaving 2 bases not matched to a gene. Germline loops: CDR1 SGHNT, CDR2 YYREEE (reference sequence). This CDR3 reads CASSLQRGTNTGELFF. The CDR3 DNA reads TGTGCCAGCAGCTTGCAGCGGGGGACGAACACCGGGGAGCTGTTTTTT.

As for this clone: A read error may produce the germline difference seen at one junction end. This chain links TRBV7-7 with TRBJ2-1; a weak D match, TRBD1 (5 bases). Germline CDR1 and CDR2: SSHAT and FNYEAQ (reference sequence). CDR3 length equals 17 residues. The DNA for the CDR3 is TGTGCTAGCAGCTTAGGGGCCAATCAACCCGACTACAATGAGCAGTTCTTC. Translated: CASSLGANQPDYNEQFF. The full variable domain, in which reference TRBV7-7 and TRBJ2-1 provide the parts outside the CDR3, is GAGVSQSPRYKVTKRGQDVTLRCDPISSHATLYWYQQALGQGPEFLTYFNYEAQPDKSGLPSDRFSAERPEGSISTLTIQRTEQRDSAMYRCASSLGANQPDYNEQFFGPGTRLTVL.

The J gene is TRBJ2-2, the V gene TRBV5-5; D possibly matches TRBD1 or TRBD2 (6 bases each). The CDR3 extends over 16 amino acids. Germline values: CDR1 SGHKS, CDR2 YYEKEE (reference sequence). The V end was cut by 4 bases, the J end by 5 bases, with 18 bases between. CDR3 in amino acids: CASSPHGGLKTGELFF. CDR3 bases: TGTGCCAGCAGCCCCCATGGGGGGCTAAAGACCGGGGAGCTGTTTTTT.

The rearrangement uses TRBV5-1 and TRBJ2-5; TRBD1 matches 7 bases. With 6 bases clipped from V and 3 bases from J, the junction kept 5 bases outside the gene matches. From germline, CDR1 is SGHRS and CDR2 YFSETQ. The CDR3 has 13 residues. The CDR3 here is CASKIGQEETQYF. The CDR3 nucleotides are TGCGCCAGCAAAATCGGACAGGAAGAGACCCAGTACTTC. Using reference TRBV5-1 and TRBJ2-5 for the parts outside the CDR3, the full variable domain is KAGVTQTPRYLIKTRGQQVTLSCSPISGHRSVSWYQQTPGQGLQFLFEYFSETQRNKGNFPGRFSGRQFSNSRSEMNVSTLELGDSALYLCASKIGQEETQYFGPGTRLLVL.

This rearrangement joins TRBV24-1 to TRBJ1-2; no reliable D call. Trimming removed 3 bases from V and 3 bases from J, with 16 bases in between. CDR1 and CDR2 (germline): KGHDR, SFDVKD. The CDR3 spans 16 residues. CDR3 region: CATSDPGLGLDYGYTF. The CDR3 bases are TGTGCCACCAGTGATCCTGGACTAGGGCTGGACTATGGCTACACCTTC.

V gene TRBV10-3 combines with J gene TRBJ2-1; D gene ambiguous. The germline CDR1 and CDR2 sequences are ENHRY and SYGVKD. The CDR3 is 15 residues long. V was shortened by 4 bases and J by 0 bases, with 10 bases between the two germline ends. Here the CDR3 reads CAISVVSHSYNEQFF. Here the CDR3 DNA reads TGTGCCATCAGTGTTGTATCCCACTCCTACAATGAGCAGTTCTTC.